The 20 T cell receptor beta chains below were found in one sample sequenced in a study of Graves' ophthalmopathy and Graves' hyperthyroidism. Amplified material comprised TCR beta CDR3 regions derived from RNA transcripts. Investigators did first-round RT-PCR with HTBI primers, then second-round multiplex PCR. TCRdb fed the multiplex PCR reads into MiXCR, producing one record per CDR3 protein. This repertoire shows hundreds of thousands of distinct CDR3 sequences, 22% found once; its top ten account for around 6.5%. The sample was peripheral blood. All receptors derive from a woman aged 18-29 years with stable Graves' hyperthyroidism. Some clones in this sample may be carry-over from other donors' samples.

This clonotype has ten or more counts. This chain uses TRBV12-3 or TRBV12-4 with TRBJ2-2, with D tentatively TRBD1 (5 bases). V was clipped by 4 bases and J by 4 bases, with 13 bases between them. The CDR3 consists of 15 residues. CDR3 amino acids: CASSSRQGITGELFF. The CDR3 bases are TGTGCCAGCAGTTCACGTCAGGGTATCACCGGGGAGCTGTTTTTT.

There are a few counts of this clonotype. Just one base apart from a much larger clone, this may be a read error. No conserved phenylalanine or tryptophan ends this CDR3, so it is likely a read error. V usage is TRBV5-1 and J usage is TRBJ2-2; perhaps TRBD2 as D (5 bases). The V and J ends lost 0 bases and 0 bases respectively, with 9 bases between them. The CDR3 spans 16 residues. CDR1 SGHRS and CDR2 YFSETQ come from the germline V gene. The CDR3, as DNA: TGCGCCAGCAGCTTGGGGGAGAAGACGAACACCGGGGAGCTGTTTTTG. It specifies CASSLGEKTNTGELFL.

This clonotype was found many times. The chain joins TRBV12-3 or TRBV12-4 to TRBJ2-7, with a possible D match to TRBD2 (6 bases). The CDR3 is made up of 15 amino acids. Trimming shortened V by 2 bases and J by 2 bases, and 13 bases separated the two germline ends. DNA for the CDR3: TGTGCCAGCAGTTTATACGGGGGAACTACCTACGAGCAGTACTTC. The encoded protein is CASSLYGGTTYEQYF.

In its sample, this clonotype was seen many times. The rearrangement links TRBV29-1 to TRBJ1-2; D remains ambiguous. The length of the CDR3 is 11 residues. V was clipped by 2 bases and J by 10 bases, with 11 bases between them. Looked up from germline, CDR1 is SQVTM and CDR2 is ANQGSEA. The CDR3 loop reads CSVESGSSYTF. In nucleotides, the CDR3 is TGCAGCGTTGAATCCGGCAGTTCCTACACCTTC.

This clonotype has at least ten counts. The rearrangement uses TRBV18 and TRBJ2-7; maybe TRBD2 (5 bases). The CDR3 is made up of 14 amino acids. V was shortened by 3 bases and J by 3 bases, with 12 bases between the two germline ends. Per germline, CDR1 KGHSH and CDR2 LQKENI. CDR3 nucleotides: TGTGCCAGCTCACCTAATGGACTCAACTACGAGCAGTACTTC. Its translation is CASSPNGLNYEQYF.

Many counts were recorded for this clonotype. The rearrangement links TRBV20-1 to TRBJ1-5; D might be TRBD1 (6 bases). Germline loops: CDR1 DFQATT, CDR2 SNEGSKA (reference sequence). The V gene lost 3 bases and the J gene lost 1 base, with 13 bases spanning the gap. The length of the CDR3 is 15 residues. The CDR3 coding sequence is TGCAGTGCTAGGGAACAGGGTATAAGCAATCAGCCCCAGCATTTT. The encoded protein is CSAREQGISNQPQHF.

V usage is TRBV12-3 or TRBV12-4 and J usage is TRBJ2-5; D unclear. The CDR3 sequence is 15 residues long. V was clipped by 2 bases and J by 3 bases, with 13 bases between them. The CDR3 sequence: CASSLSVSLEETQYF. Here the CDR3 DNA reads TGTGCCAGCAGTTTAAGCGTCAGCTTAGAAGAGACCCAGTACTTC.

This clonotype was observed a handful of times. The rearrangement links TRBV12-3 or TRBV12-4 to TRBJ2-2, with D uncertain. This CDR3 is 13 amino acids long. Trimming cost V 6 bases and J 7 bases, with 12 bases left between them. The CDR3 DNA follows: TGTGCCAGCAGCCCCGCCGGCATCGGGGAGCTGTTTTTT. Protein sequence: CASSPAGIGELFF.

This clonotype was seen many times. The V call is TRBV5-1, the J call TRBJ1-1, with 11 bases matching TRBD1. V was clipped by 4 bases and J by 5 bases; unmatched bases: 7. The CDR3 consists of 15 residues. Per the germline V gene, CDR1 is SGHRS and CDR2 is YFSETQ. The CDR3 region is CASSPEGQGATEAFF. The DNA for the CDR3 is TGCGCCAGCAGCCCGGAAGGACAGGGGGCAACTGAAGCTTTCTTT. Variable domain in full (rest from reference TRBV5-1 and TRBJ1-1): KAGVTQTPRYLIKTRGQQVTLSCSPISGHRSVSWYQQTPGQGLQFLFEYFSETQRNKGNFPGRFSGRQFSNSRSEMNVSTLELGDSALYLCASSPEGQGATEAFFGQGTRLTVV.

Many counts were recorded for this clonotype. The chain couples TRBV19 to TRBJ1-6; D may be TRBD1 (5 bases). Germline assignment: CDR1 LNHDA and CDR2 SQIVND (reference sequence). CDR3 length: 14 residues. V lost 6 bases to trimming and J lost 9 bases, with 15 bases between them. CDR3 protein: CASRTRDSSSPLHF. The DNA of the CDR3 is TGTGCCAGTAGAACACGGGACTCTAGTTCACCCCTCCACTTT.

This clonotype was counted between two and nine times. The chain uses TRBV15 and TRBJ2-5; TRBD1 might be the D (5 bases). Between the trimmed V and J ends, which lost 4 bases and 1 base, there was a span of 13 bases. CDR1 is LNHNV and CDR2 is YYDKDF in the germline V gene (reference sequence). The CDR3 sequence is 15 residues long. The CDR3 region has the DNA TGTGCCACCAGCACCAGCCAGGACACCCAAGAGACCCAGTACTTC. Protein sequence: CATSTSQDTQETQYF.

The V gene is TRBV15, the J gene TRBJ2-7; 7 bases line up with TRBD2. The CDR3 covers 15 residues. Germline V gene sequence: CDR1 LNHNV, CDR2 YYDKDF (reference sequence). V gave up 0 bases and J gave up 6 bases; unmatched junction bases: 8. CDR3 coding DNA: TGTGCCACCAGCAGAGAGGGCGGGAGATTCGGCGAGCAGTACTTC. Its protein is CATSREGGRFGEQYF. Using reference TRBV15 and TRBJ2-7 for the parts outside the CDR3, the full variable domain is DAMVIQNPRYQVTQFGKPVTLSCSQTLNHNVMYWYQQKSSQAPKLLFHYYDKDFNNEADTPDNFQSRRPNTSFCFLDIRSPGLGDTAMYLCATSREGGRFGEQYFGPGTRLTVT.

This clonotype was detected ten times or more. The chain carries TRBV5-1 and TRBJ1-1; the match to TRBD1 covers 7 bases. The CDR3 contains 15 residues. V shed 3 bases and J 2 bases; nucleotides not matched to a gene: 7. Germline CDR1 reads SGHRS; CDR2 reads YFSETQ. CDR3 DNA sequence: TGCGCCAGCAGCTCGGGGGGGACAGCAAACACTGAAGCTTTCTTT. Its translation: CASSSGGTANTEAFF.

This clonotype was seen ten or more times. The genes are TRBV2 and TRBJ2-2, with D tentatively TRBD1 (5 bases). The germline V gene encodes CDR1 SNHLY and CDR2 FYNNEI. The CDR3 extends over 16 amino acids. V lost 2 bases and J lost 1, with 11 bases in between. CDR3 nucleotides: TGTGCCAGCAGTGAACAGGGATCCTTGAACACCGGGGAGCTGTTTTTT. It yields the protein CASSEQGSLNTGELFF.

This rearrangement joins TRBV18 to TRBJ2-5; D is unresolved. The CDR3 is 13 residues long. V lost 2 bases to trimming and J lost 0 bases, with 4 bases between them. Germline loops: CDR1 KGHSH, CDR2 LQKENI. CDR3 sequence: CASSPGDQETQYF. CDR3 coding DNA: TGTGCCAGCTCACCAGGGGACCAAGAGACCCAGTACTTC.

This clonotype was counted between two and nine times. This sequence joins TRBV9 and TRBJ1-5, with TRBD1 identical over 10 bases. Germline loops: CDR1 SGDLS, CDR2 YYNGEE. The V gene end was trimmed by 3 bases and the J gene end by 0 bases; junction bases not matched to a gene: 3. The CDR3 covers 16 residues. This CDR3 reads CASSGGQGDSNQPQHF. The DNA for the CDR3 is TGTGCCAGCAGCGGAGGACAGGGGGATAGCAATCAGCCCCAGCATTTT.

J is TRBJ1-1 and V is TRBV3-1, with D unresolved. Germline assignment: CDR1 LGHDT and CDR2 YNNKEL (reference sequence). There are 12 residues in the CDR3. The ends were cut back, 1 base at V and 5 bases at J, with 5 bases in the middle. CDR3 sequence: CASSQARTEAFF. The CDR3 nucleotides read TGTGCCAGCAGCCAAGCGCGGACTGAAGCTTTCTTT.

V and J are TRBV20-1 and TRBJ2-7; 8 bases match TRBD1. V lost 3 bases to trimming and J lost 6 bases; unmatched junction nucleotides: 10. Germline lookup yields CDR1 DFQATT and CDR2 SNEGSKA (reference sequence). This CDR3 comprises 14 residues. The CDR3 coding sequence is TGCAGTGCTAGGCCCCCCAGGGGGCGAATCGAGCAGTACTTC. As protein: CSARPPRGRIEQYF.

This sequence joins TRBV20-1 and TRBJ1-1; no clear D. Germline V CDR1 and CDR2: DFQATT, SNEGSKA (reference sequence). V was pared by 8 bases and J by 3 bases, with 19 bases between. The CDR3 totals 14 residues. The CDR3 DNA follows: TGCAGTACCGGACTGCCCCCTAGGGACACTGAAGCTTTCTTT. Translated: CSTGLPPRDTEAFF.

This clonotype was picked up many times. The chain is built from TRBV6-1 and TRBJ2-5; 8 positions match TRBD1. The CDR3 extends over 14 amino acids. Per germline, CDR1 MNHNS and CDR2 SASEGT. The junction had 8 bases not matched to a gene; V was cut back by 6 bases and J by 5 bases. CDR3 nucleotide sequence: TGTGCCAGCAGGCCAGGGGGCGCATTGGAGACCCAGTACTTC. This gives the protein CASRPGGALETQYF.